The source of this T cell receptor beta chain is a study of blood T cell repertoires in COVID-19. The overall study: Some COVID-19 samples were acute and others convalescent; all came from the United States, Italy and Spain. Sources were T cells, B-cell-depleted T cells, or PBMCs; the material itself was cDNA or gDNA.

Authors' methods: Estimation of nucleated cell counts was performed using reference gene primer amplification. Some clones are missing from TCRdb's copy, which holds only in-frame ones; the method was immunoSEQ multiplex PCR. V, J and clone size reflect that table, while D and trimming were determined from the DNA. This sample has 210,000 or so clones, with almost 85% found just once. The germline V gene has CDR1 LNHDA and CDR2 SQIVND (reference sequence). This CDR3 has 17 residues. The V gene end was trimmed by 1 base and the J gene end by 3 bases; junction bases not matched to a gene: 8. This clone was detected only a few times.

The chain couples TRBV19 to TRBJ1-5; TRBD1 matches 8 bases. The TCR originated in a woman in her forties or fifties with active or convalescent COVID-19. Sequencing input: peripheral blood. The chain's CDR3 is CASSIVPGQASNQPQHF. The CDR3 nucleotides are TGTGCCAGTAGTATAGTTCCGGGACAGGCCTCCAATCAGCCCCAGCATTTT.